The 28 T cell receptor beta chains below were found in one sample sequenced in a study of blood T cell repertoires in COVID-19 (dated by TCRdb to the early 2020s). Library preparation used the immunoSEQ multiplex PCR assay. Drawn from immuneACCESS, this table holds only the in-frame rearrangements with V and J called that TCRdb kept. Clones are partly lost; checked studies trace under half to an unresolved V gene and leave the rest unexplained. Across this sample there are around 270,000 clones, with around 85% seen only once. The ten largest clones capture approximately 4% of the sample. The sequenced material came from PBMCs or T cells enriched from blood (not recorded which). All receptors derive from a woman aged 25 to 39 who had recovered from COVID-19.

The rearrangement links TRBV6-5 to TRBJ1-4; possibly TRBD1 for D (5 bases). Trimming took off 0 bases at V and 10 bases at J, with 9 bases between the two ends. There are 13 residues in the CDR3. The germline V gene encodes CDR1 MNHEY and CDR2 SVGAGI. In DNA, the CDR3 is TGTGCCAGCAGTTACTCGGGGCTTGGAAAACTGTTTTTT. Its protein product is CASSYSGLGKLFF.

In its sample, this clone was seen once. The chain recombines TRBV4-1 with TRBJ2-7; TRBD1 matches 8 bases. Germline V gene sequence: CDR1 MGHRA, CDR2 YSYEKL. This CDR3 comprises 16 residues. Trimming took 0 bases from V and 1 from J; bases not matched to a gene: 5. CDR3 nucleotides: TGCGCCAGCAGCCAAGAGGGGAACAGGGGGTCCTACGAGCAGTACTTC. Residues: CASSQEGNRGSYEQYF.

The gene calls are TRBV28 and TRBJ1-1; 7 nucleotides match TRBD1. The junction had 4 bases not matched to a gene; V was cut back by 2 bases and J by 1 base. The CDR3 contains 15 residues. CDR1 is MDHEN, CDR2 SYDVKM, per germline. In nucleotides, the CDR3 is TGTGCCAGCAGTTTACAACAGGGGAGGAACACTGAAGCTTTCTTT. This translates into CASSLQQGRNTEAFF. Supplemented by reference TRBV28 and TRBJ1-1, the full variable domain reads DVKVTQSSRYLVKRTGEKVFLECVQDMDHENMFWYRQDPGLGLRLIYFSYDVKMKEKGDIPEGYSVSREKKERFSLILESASTNQTSMYLCASSLQQGRNTEAFFGQGTRLTVV.

This chain connects TRBV27 to TRBJ1-1; D unresolved. Trimming shortened V by 2 bases and J by 5 bases, and 12 bases separated the two germline ends. Germline V gives CDR1 MNHEY, CDR2 SMNVEV (reference sequence). This CDR3 has 14 amino acids. The CDR3 loop is CASSLVQTGTEAFF. The CDR3 nucleotides read TGTGCCAGCAGTTTAGTACAGACGGGGACTGAAGCTTTCTTT.

This clone appeared a single time. This rearrangement joins TRBV3-1 (or the pseudogene TRBV3-2) to TRBJ2-3; 10 bases map to TRBD1. Germline-derived CDR1 and CDR2 are LGHDT and YNNKEL (reference sequence). V shed 1 base and J 0 bases; nucleotides not matched to a gene: 10. The CDR3 loop spans 19 amino acids. The CDR3 nucleotides are TGTGCCAGCAGCCAAGTTCATCAGGGACAGGGGTTGAGCACAGATACGCAGTATTTT. This translates into CASSQVHQGQGLSTDTQYF.

V usage is TRBV2 and J usage is TRBJ2-1; a possible D gene is TRBD2 (6 bases). Germline lookup yields CDR1 SNHLY and CDR2 FYNNEI. V lost 3 bases, J lost 2 bases, and 11 bases lay in between. The CDR3 has 15 residues. The DNA for the CDR3 is TGTGCCAGCAGTGACGGGGGAGCCCCCTACAATGAGCAGTTCTTC. Translation: CASSDGGAPYNEQFF.

The J gene is TRBJ2-1, the V gene TRBV28; D might be TRBD1 (5 bases). The V end lost 2 bases, the J end lost 9 bases, and 8 bases lay between the germline ends. The V gene's germline CDR1 is MDHEN and CDR2 SYDVKM. CDR3 length: 12 amino acids. The CDR3 coding sequence is TGTGCCAGCAGTTTAGGAAGGGGTGAGCAGTTCTTC. Its protein product is CASSLGRGEQFF.

This clone rates as large. The V call is TRBV5-1, the J call TRBJ1-1; 9 bases map to TRBD1. Germline V gives CDR1 SGHRS, CDR2 YFSETQ. This CDR3 has 15 amino acids. Trimming took 1 base from V and 6 from J; bases not matched to a gene: 7. CDR3 region: CASSLKGQGGSEAFF. In nucleotides, the CDR3 is TGCGCCAGCAGCTTGAAGGGACAGGGAGGCTCTGAAGCTTTCTTT.

The V gene is TRBV2, the J gene TRBJ1-5; D is undetermined. V dropped 6 bases and J dropped 3 bases, with 9 bases sitting between them. Germline V gene sequence: CDR1 SNHLY, CDR2 FYNNEI. There are 13 residues in the CDR3. DNA of the CDR3: TGTGCCAGCAGGGCAGAGGACAATCAGCCCCAGCATTTT. Its protein product is CASRAEDNQPQHF.

V and J are TRBV25-1 and TRBJ1-5; 8 bases align to TRBD1. The CDR3 is made up of 17 amino acids. The V segment lost 5 bases and the J segment 2 bases; nucleotides outside the gene matches: 11. Germline CDR1 reads MGHDK; CDR2 reads SYGVNS. CDR3 protein: CASSPGTGEEGNQPQHF. The CDR3 region has the DNA TGTGCCAGCAGTCCAGGGACAGGTGAAGAGGGCAATCAGCCCCAGCATTTT.

The chain joins TRBV9 to TRBJ2-2; D is possibly TRBD2 (6 bases). The germline V gene has CDR1 SGDLS and CDR2 YYNGEE. V was cut by 4 bases and J by 0 bases, with 10 bases left in between. This CDR3 has 15 residues. The CDR3 region is CASSIGTPNTGELFF. CDR3 nucleotides: TGTGCCAGCAGCATCGGGACTCCGAACACCGGGGAGCTGTTTTTT.

This clone has a single count. The rearrangement links TRBV6-5 to TRBJ1-1, with 7 bases that match TRBD1. Unmatched junction bases numbered 6, after V lost 4 bases and J lost 1 base. The germline gives CDR1 MNHEY, CDR2 SVGAGI. CDR3 length equals 15 residues. CDR3 in DNA: TGTGCCAGCAGTTGGTCAGACAGGGCGAACACTGAAGCTTTCTTT. This encodes CASSWSDRANTEAFF.

The rearrangement links TRBV6-1 to TRBJ1-1; TRBD1 might be the D (6 bases). The germline gives CDR1 MNHNS, CDR2 SASEGT. V was pared by 4 bases and J by 0 bases, with 21 bases between. This CDR3 spans 18 amino acids. The CDR3 nucleotides read TGTGCCAGCAGTGCCGGGAAGGGCTGGCAGGGGATGAACACTGAAGCTTTCTTT. As protein: CASSAGKGWQGMNTEAFF.

The rearrangement joins TRBV28 to TRBJ2-1; possible D gene TRBD2, 6 bases. V was cut by 6 bases and J by 2 bases, with 8 bases left in between. CDR1 is MDHEN, CDR2 SYDVKM, per germline. The CDR3 runs 13 residues. The CDR3 sequence is CASSRTTYNEQFF. The CDR3 region has the DNA TGTGCCAGCAGCCGGACTACCTACAATGAGCAGTTCTTC.

The DNA of the CDR3 is TGTGCCACCAGCAGAGATAGGGCAGGGGCTGGAAACACCATATATTTT. Residues: CATSRDRAGAGNTIYF. This chain uses TRBV15 with TRBJ1-3, with a tentative D call TRBD1 (6 bases). There are 16 residues in the CDR3. Germline CDR1 LNHNV, CDR2 YYDKDF (reference sequence). Trimming shortened V by 0 bases and J by 2 bases, and 11 bases separated the two germline ends.

This rearrangement joins TRBV28 to TRBJ2-2; D is possibly TRBD1 (6 bases). Looked up from germline, CDR1 is MDHEN and CDR2 is SYDVKM. The CDR3 length is 17 residues. V lost 7 bases and J lost 4, with 22 bases in between. CDR3 loop: CASIVGGVQTGTGELFF. CDR3 coding DNA: TGTGCCAGCATCGTTGGGGGCGTACAAACGGGCACCGGGGAGCTGTTTTTT.

V usage is TRBV6-4 and J usage is TRBJ1-2; TRBD1 matches at 11 bases. The CDR3 is 16 amino acids. J gave up 5 bases and V 6 bases, and 11 bases lay outside the gene matches. Per germline, CDR1 MRHNA and CDR2 SNTAGT. CDR3 loop: CASRESPGQGVYGYTF. The DNA of the CDR3 is TGTGCCAGCAGAGAATCACCGGGACAGGGGGTTTATGGCTACACCTTC.

The chain employs TRBV7-9 and TRBJ2-3; D not resolved. CDR3 size: 13 residues. Trimming removed 3 bases at V and 2 bases at J, with 6 bases between. Germline-derived CDR1 and CDR2 are SEHNR and FQNEAQ (reference sequence). The CDR3 spells CASSFESTDTQYF. The CDR3 nucleotides are TGTGCCAGCAGCTTCGAGTCCACAGATACGCAGTATTTT.

The rearrangement uses TRBV11-2 and TRBJ2-3; maybe TRBD1 (5 bases). CDR1 is SGHAT and CDR2 is FQNNGV in the germline V gene. The CDR3 is 14 residues long. Trimming pared 5 bases from V and 2 bases from J, leaving 11 bases between. In DNA form, the CDR3 reads TGTGCCAGCAGCCCCGGACACTCCACAGATACGCAGTATTTT. This gives the protein CASSPGHSTDTQYF.

The V gene is TRBV19, the J gene TRBJ2-2; 10 bases line up with TRBD1. The CDR3 has 15 amino acids. Germline CDR1 is LNHDA and CDR2 is SQIVND (reference sequence). V trimming: 6 bases; J trimming: 3 bases; junction bases outside the gene matches: 4. The CDR3 DNA reads TGTGCCAGTAGATCCGGGACAGGGGACACCGGGGAGCTGTTTTTT. This gives the protein CASRSGTGDTGELFF.

This chain links TRBV28 with TRBJ1-3; no definite D call. V was trimmed by 3 bases and J by 0 bases, leaving 6 bases between them. This CDR3 has 14 residues. CDR1 is MDHEN, CDR2 SYDVKM, per germline. CDR3 protein: CASSFGISGNTIYF. CDR3 bases: TGTGCCAGCAGTTTCGGGATCTCTGGAAACACCATATATTTT. The full variable domain, in which reference TRBV28 and TRBJ1-3 provide the parts outside the CDR3, is DVKVTQSSRYLVKRTGEKVFLECVQDMDHENMFWYRQDPGLGLRLIYFSYDVKMKEKGDIPEGYSVSREKKERFSLILESASTNQTSMYLCASSFGISGNTIYFGEGSWLTVV.

This clone appeared a few times. CDR3 sequence (DNA): TGTGCCAGCAGCGCCCGGACAGGGGGAGGCGGGGAGCTGTTTTTT. This sequence encodes CASSARTGGGGELFF. This sequence joins TRBV7-2 and TRBJ2-2, with 10 bases identical to TRBD1. With V trimmed by 5 bases and J by 7 bases, 7 bases remained unmatched. Germline CDR1 SGHTA, CDR2 FQGNSA. The CDR3 totals 15 residues.

This clone has more than one count but fewer than ten. This chain links TRBV27 with TRBJ1-2; TRBD1 agrees at 8 bases. Germline CDR1 is MNHEY and CDR2 is SMNVEV (reference sequence). The trim removed 2 bases at V and 8 bases at J, leaving 10 bases unmatched. The CDR3 runs 15 residues. Written as DNA, the CDR3 is TGTGCCAGCAGTTTAGGGACAGGCGCCTCCGGGGGCTACACCTTC. Residues: CASSLGTGASGGYTF.

The chain recombines TRBV20-1 with TRBJ1-1; unclear D gene. V lost 7 bases and J lost 1, with 7 bases in between. Germline values: CDR1 DFQATT, CDR2 SNEGSKA (reference sequence). The length of the CDR3 is 11 residues. CDR3 nucleotide sequence: TGCAGTGGAACACAGAACACTGAAGCTTTCTTT. Encoded protein: CSGTQNTEAFF.

This clone was counted between two and nine times. This sequence joins TRBV5-6 and TRBJ1-2; 10 nucleotides match TRBD1. Germline CDR1 SGHDT, CDR2 YYEEEE. The CDR3 runs to 16 residues. Germline trimming cut 0 bases from V and 5 bases from J; bases unmatched to any gene: 7. The CDR3 protein is CASSLVGTGDEYGYTF. CDR3 nucleotides: TGTGCCAGCAGCTTGGTCGGGACAGGGGATGAGTATGGCTACACCTTC.

V is TRBV6-5 and J is TRBJ2-1; TRBD1 agrees at 7 bases. The V segment lost 1 base and the J segment 9 bases; nucleotides outside the gene matches: 6. Germline CDR1 and CDR2: MNHEY and SVGAGI. This CDR3 is 14 amino acids long. The chain's CDR3 is CASSYLGQWGEQFF. The CDR3 nucleotides read TGTGCCAGCAGTTACTTGGGACAGTGGGGTGAGCAGTTCTTC.

The rearrangement links TRBV15 to TRBJ1-3; tentatively, D is TRBD1 (5 bases). The CDR3 length is 16 residues. V was shortened by 5 bases and J by 3 bases, with 17 bases between the two germline ends. Germline CDR1 LNHNV, CDR2 YYDKDF (reference sequence). The CDR3 nucleotides are TGTGCCACCAGCTCGCGGGGCAAGCGGGATGGAAACACCATATATTTT. As protein: CATSSRGKRDGNTIYF.

CDR3 residues: CASSPLFERSYYEQYF. The CDR3 coding sequence is TGTGCCAGCAGCCCCCTTTTTGAGAGGAGCTACTACGAGCAGTACTTC. The gene calls are TRBV7-2 and TRBJ2-7; no reliable D call. Germline V gene data show CDR1 as SGHTA and CDR2 as FQGNSA. V lost 5 bases and J 3 bases, leaving 20 bases between the germline ends. This CDR3 comprises 16 residues.